The T cell receptor beta chain under discussion was sequenced for a study of T-cell memory formation after mild COVID-19. Study-level points and caveats: The study detected some responding clones in pre-infection memory, suggesting cross-reactive memory joined. Clones contracting day 15 to 85 were balanced CD4/CD8; later expanders leaned CD4+.

Via MiXCR, TCRdb re-called the 5' RACE reads, giving one row per CDR3 protein. In the table there are over 150,000 distinct CDR3 sequences, 10% to 15% of which are singletons. This clonotype was picked up a small number of times. The antigen remains undetermined. This receptor was taken from a man aged 18 to 30 who had mild COVID-19 (a few samples of this study predate the infection). Cell type and time point are not known. Input material: PBMCs or a T cell subset sorted from them (not recorded which).

The CDR3 nucleotides read TGCGCCAGCAGCCGTCCGGACGCCCACTATGGCTACACCTTC. It encodes CASSRPDAHYGYTF. V is TRBV4-1 and J is TRBJ1-2; D is unclear. Germline V lookup: CDR1 MGHRA, CDR2 YSYEKL. V shed 4 bases and J shed 3 bases, with 12 bases lying between them. This CDR3 is built from 14 residues.